This T cell receptor beta chain was sequenced for a study of graft-versus-host responses after intestinal transplantation (dated by TCRdb to the early 2020s). In the study overall: Multivisceral, liver-intestinal, or isolated intestinal transplants were received by the recipients. Of the approximately 25 intestinal transplant recipients enrolled in the cohort, one of whom was a retransplant, a few patients without pretransplant specimens were excluded. Graft-versus-host and host-versus-graft alloreactive T cell clones were tracked in the graft, circulation and bone marrow after intestinal transplantation using bulk TCR-beta CDR3 sequencing. Rather than going through the commercial service, samples from a few later patients were sequenced in-house on an Illumina MiSeq and processed with MiXCR. Alloreactive clones were identified by sequencing pre-transplant mixed lymphocyte reaction products and comparing these products with unstimulated pre-transplant donor and recipient T cells. A peak of at least 4% donor T cells among recipient peripheral blood mononuclear cells was the definition used for donor T cell macrochimerism. All recipients received anti-thymocyte globulin induction followed by maintenance tacrolimus and steroids for two to four years. What the authors observed across the whole study: Early after transplant, declines in HvG clones were associated with peak levels of circulating GvH clones. Patients with donor T cell macrochimerism had high GvH to HvG T cell clonal ratios in their allografts. The relatively low number and heterogeneity of intestinal transplant patients limited the conclusions. GvH clones were detected in recipient bone marrow, and some appeared earlier in ileal mucosa or blood, consistent with an intestinal mucosal origin.

Libraries were built with the immunoSEQ multiplex PCR assay. For most patients, genomic DNA was isolated with the Qiagen DNeasy Blood and Tissue Kit and shipped frozen to Adaptive Biotechnologies for TCR sequencing. For most patients, high-throughput TCR-beta CDR3 sequencing of genomic DNA was performed by Adaptive Biotechnologies. Under the source paper's analysis protocol: TCR sequencing data were retrieved from Adaptive's ImmunoSEQ software for some 19 patients, whereas three other patients were processed with MiXCR and VDJtools. CD4 versus CD8 sorting errors were corrected by removing sequences found in both subsets at a frequency ratio below 5:1. Because the origin of CDR3 nucleotide sequences shared between donor and recipient could not be assigned, those sequences were removed. Alloreactive clones required at least 2-fold expansion over unstimulated cells and minimum CFSE-low frequency of 0.002% (template counts) or 0.001% (read counts). Mappable clones were those detected in sequenced pre-transplant spleen, lymph node, or MLR CFSE-low populations of the donor or recipient. The cumulative frequency of alloreactive clones was calculated as a percentage of all sequences, weighted by copy number. The source is immuneACCESS, and TCRdb retained only in-frame sequences with V and J called. Part of the clones is not carried over; for the studies checked, unresolved V genes explain less than half of this, and the remainder is unexplained. V and J calls plus clone size are reproduced from that table; the DNA served to infer D and trimming. The table for this sample lists about 82,000 clones; around 91% of them were counted only once. The biggest ten clones account for about 0.1% of the sample.

The time point label of this sample denotes: cells obtained before transplantation from donor or recipient. CD3+CD4+ and CD3+CD8+ populations were FACS-sorted from unstimulated pre-transplant donor and recipient cells taken from spleen or lymph nodes. V has 6 bases trimmed and J has 7 bases trimmed; junction bases matching no gene number 3. Sequences SQVTM (CDR1) and ANQGSEA (CDR2) are obtained from the germline V gene. From the cysteine through the phenylalanine, the CDR3 covers 11 amino acids. The entry retains the CDR3 DNA only, 33 bases that are in frame from base 1. With regard to this clone: The clone's antigen remains unknown. No base-level quality is on record; no much larger clone is a single base apart.

The V and J genes are TRBV29-1 and TRBJ2-4; 7 of the junction bases match TRBD2. The clonotype originates from a human donor who received an intestinal transplant. The input for sequencing was unstimulated CD4+ T cells sorted from spleen or lymph node cells, taken before intestinal transplant. The nucleotide sequence reads TGCAGCGTGCAGCGGGACAACATTCAGTACTTC. Translated, this gives CSVQRDNIQYF.